The clone carrying this TCR beta chain has at least ten counts. Its antigen is not identified. This entry is derived from a study of T-cell reconstitution after alpha-beta-depleted transplantation in children. Overall study results and limits: Expanded clones from the graft, numbering several hundred, reportedly supplied alpha-beta T cells about two months after transplant.

This CDR3 has 12 residues. Trimming took 3 bases from V and 7 from J, leaving 9 bases between them. For TCRbeta, the library was prepared with unique molecular identifiers. TCRdb reanalysed the PCR reads using MiXCR and keeps one entry per CDR3 protein. The sample records fewer than 1 million distinct CDR3 sequences, about 15% being singletons. This rearrangement joins TRBV12-3 or TRBV12-4 to TRBJ2-5; D ambiguous. Material: PBMCs, mostly from graft donor cells, obtained 360 days after TCRalphabeta/CD19-depleted stem cell transplant. The sequence was obtained from a male patient aged 5 to 17 who had a stem cell transplant for acute lymphoblastic leukemia, so the T cells may come from the graft donor. The CDR3 DNA is TGTGCCAGCAGTTTCTGGACGGGGACCCAGTACTTC. Translating it yields CASSFWTGTQYF.